The sample holds one count of the clone carrying this TCR beta chain. Antigen unknown. Specified treatment: about 20 received Ad26.COV2.S at low or high dose, single or two shots; a few received placebo; per-sample allocation not given. The samples date from day 63 after the first vaccine or placebo injection. An Ad26 vector carrying the Wuhan-strain SARS-CoV-2 spike served as the vaccine. Repertoires were generated with immunoSEQ multiplex PCR, while TCRdb's copy carries only in-frame clones and drops some. The sample holds 300,000 to 500,000 clones, around 85% seen once. The sample is drawn from a study of Ad26.COV2.S vaccination and SARS-CoV-2 variants. Study context: The authors gave Ad26.COV2.S intramuscularly, either once or twice 56 days apart.

Study observations and caveats: Vaccine and placebo groups showed comparable non-spike TCR breadth. Substantial post-vaccination breadth of spike-specific CD8+ and CD4+ T cell responses was reported.

Germline V CDR1 and CDR2: LNHDA, SQIVND (reference sequence). The V end lost 3 bases, the J end lost 4 bases, and 9 bases lay between the germline ends. This CDR3 has 14 residues. The material sequenced was peripheral blood, taken in a trial of Ad26.COV2.S vaccine versus placebo. This chain connects TRBV19 to TRBJ1-4; no reliable D call. The origin of this receptor is a person between 18 and 65 years old who received the Ad26.COV2.S COVID-19 vaccine or a placebo. The CDR3 DNA sequence: TGTGCCAGTAGTATCTTCAACTATAATGAAAAACTGTTTTTT. As protein: CASSIFNYNEKLFF.